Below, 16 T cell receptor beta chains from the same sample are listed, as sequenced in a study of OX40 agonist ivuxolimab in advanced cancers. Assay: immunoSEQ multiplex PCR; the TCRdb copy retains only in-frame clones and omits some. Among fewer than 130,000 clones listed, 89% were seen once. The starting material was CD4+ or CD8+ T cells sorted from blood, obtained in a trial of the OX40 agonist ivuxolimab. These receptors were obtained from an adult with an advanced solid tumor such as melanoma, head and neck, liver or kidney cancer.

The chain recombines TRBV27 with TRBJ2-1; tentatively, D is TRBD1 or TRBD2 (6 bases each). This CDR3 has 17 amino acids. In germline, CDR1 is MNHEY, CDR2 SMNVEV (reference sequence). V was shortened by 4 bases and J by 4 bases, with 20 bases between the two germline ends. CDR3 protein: CASSSRGRGNWYNEQFF. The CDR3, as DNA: TGTGCCAGCAGTTCCCGGGGGCGGGGAAATTGGTACAATGAGCAGTTCTTC.

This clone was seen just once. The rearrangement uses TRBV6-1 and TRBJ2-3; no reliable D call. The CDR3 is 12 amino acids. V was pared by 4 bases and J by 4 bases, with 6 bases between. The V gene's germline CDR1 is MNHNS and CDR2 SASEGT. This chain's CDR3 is CASSAPPDTQYF. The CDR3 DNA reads TGTGCCAGCAGTGCCCCCCCAGATACGCAGTATTTT.

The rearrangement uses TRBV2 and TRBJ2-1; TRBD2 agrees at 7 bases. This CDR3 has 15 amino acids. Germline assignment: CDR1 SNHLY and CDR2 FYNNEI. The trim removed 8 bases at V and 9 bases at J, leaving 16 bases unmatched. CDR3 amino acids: CASPAGRGGSGEQFF. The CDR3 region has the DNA TGTGCCAGCCCAGCTGGAAGGGGAGGGAGTGGTGAGCAGTTCTTC.

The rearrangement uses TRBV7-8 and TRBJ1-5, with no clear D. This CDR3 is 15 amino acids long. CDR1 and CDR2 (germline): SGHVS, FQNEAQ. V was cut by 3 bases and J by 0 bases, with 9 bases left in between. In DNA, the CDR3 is TGTGCCAGCAGCTTGGCGGCTTATAGCAATCAGCCCCAGCATTTT. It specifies CASSLAAYSNQPQHF. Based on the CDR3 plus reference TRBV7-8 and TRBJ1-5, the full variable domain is GAGVSQSPRYKVAKRGQDVALRCDPISGHVSLFWYQQALGQGPEFLTYFQNEAQLDKSGLPSDRFFAERPEGSVSTLKIQRTQQEDSAVYLCASSLAAYSNQPQHFGDGTRLSIL.

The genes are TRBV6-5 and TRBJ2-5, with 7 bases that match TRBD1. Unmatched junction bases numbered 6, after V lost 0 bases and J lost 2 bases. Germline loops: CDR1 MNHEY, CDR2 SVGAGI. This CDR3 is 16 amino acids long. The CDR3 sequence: CASSYSGRGQQETQYF. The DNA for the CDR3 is TGTGCCAGCAGTTACTCTGGCAGGGGACAGCAAGAGACCCAGTACTTC.

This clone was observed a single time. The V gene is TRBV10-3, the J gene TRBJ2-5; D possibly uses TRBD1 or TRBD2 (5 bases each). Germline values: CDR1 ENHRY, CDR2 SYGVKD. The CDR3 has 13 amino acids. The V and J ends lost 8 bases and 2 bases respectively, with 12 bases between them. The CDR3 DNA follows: TGTGCCATCGGTCGGGACCCTCAAGAGACCCAGTACTTC. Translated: CAIGRDPQETQYF.

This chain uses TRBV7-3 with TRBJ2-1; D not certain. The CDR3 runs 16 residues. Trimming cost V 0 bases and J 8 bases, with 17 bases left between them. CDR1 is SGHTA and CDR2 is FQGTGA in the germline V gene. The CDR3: CASSLTLGAVIHEQFF. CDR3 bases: TGTGCCAGCAGCTTAACGCTAGGCGCGGTCATTCATGAGCAGTTCTTC.

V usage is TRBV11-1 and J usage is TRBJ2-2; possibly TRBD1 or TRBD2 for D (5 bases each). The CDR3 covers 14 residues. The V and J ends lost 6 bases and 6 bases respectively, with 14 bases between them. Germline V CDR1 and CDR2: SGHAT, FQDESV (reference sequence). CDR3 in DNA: TGTGCCAGCAGACCGGGGCCACGGCCCGGGGAGCTGTTTTTT. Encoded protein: CASRPGPRPGELFF.

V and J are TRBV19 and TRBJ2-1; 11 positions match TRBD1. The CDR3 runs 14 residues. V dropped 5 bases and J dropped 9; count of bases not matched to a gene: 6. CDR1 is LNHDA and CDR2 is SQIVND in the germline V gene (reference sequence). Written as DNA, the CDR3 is TGTGCCAGTAGTCCCCGGACAGGGGGCAGTGAGCAGTTCTTC. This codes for CASSPRTGGSEQFF.

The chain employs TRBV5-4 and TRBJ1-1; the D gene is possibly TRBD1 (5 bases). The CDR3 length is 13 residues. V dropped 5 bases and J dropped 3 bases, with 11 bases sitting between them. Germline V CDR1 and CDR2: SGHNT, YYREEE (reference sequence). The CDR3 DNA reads TGTGCCAGCAGACCTCAGACAGACACTGAAGCTTTCTTT. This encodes CASRPQTDTEAFF.

The CDR3 loop reads CASSQEGSGSGYEQFF. In DNA form, the CDR3 reads TGCGCCAGCAGCCAAGAAGGATCGGGGAGCGGGTATGAGCAGTTCTTC. This chain uses TRBV4-3 with TRBJ2-1; perhaps TRBD2 as D (6 bases). The CDR3 runs 16 residues. The germline gives CDR1 LGHNA, CDR2 YSLEER. The V gene lost 0 bases and the J gene lost 8 bases, with 17 bases spanning the gap.

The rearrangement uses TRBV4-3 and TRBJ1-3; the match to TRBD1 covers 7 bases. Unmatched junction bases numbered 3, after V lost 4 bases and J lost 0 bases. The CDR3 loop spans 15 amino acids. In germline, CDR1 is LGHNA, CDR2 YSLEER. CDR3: CASSPRDSSGNTIYF. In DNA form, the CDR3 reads TGCGCCAGCAGCCCCAGGGACAGCTCTGGAAACACCATATATTTT.

CDR3 sequence: CASSPEGDRSNEKLFF. In DNA form, the CDR3 reads TGTGCCAGCAGCCCAGAAGGTGACAGGTCTAATGAAAAACTGTTTTTT. J is TRBJ1-4 and V is TRBV4-2; perhaps TRBD1 as D (6 bases). CDR1 is LGHNA and CDR2 is YNFKEQ in the germline V gene. CDR3 length: 16 residues. V dropped 4 bases and J dropped 3 bases, with 15 bases sitting between them.

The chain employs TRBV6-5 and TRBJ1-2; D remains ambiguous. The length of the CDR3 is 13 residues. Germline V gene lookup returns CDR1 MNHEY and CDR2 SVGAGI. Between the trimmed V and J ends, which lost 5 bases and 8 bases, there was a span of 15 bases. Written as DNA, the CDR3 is TGTGCCAGCAGTCCCGGACTAATCAGGGGCTACACCTTC. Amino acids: CASSPGLIRGYTF.

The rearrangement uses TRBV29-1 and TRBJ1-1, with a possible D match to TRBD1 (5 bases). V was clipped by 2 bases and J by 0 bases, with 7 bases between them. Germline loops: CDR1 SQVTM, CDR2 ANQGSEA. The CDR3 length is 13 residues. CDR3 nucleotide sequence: TGCAGCGTTGAACGACAGTTGAACACTGAAGCTTTCTTT. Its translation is CSVERQLNTEAFF. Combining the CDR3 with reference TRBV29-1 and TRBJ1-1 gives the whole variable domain SAVISQKPSRDICQRGTSLTIQCQVDSQVTMMFWYRQQPGQSLTLIATANQGSEATYESGFVIDKFPISRPNLTFSTLTVSNMSPEDSSIYLCSVERQLNTEAFFGQGTRLTVV.

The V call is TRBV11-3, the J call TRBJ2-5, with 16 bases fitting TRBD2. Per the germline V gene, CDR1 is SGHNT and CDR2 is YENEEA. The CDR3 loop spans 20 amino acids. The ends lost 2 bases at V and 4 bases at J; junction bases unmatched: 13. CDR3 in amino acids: CASSLRTPGLAGGLRETQYF. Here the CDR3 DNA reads TGTGCCAGCAGCTTACGGACCCCGGGACTAGCGGGGGGGCTGCGAGAGACCCAGTACTTC. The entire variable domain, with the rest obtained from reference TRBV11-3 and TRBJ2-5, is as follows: EAGVVQSPRYKIIEKKQPVAFWCNPISGHNTLYWYLQNLGQGPELLIRYENEEAVDDSQLPKDRFSAERLKGVDSTLKIQPAELGDSAVYLCASSLRTPGLAGGLRETQYFGPGTRLLVL.